This TCR beta chain was recovered during a study of cytomegalovirus exposure and HLA in healthy donors (dated by TCRdb to the late 2010s). About the full investigation: In an earlier analysis of 450 to 750 of the donors, 250 to 300 Gb of sequence data and 90 million to 120 million unique TCR beta sequences from 150 million to 200 million T cells were reported. The aim of the study was to test whether cataloging public T cell receptors could identify signatures of past pathogen exposure. All discovery cohort repertoires had been generated using a single sequencing platform. In a later analysis, previously published TCR beta repertoires from 550 to 750 donors were re-analyzed and high-resolution HLA genotyping was added so that TCR occurrence patterns could be studied. Of the 300 to 500 genotyped donors, less than 85% were placed in the genetic ancestry cluster associated with self-reported Caucasian donors. The number of typed donors differed by locus: about 629-630 for A, B, C, DRB1 and DQB1; 522 for DQA1; 606 for DPA1; and roughly 450 for DPB1. An earlier analysis of roughly 600 of the donors used high-throughput TCR beta sequencing to judge whether each TCR beta V gene segment behaved as functional or pseudogenic. Because of strong linkage in the cohort, roughly 5 DR-DQ haplotypes were treated as single units for association and clustering. To predict cytomegalovirus infection status, the study combined high-throughput TCR immunosequencing, statistical association of individual TCRs with disease status, and machine learning. Among roughly 400 genotyped donors of the cohort, an average of around 250,000 unique TCR beta nucleotide sequences was sequenced per donor, of which roughly 18% were non-productive. HLA typing included class I and class II loci at four-digit resolution. An early release that covered roughly 600 HLA-typed donors contained about 300 gigabases of sequencing data and about 84 million unique TCR sequences. Rather than drawing on any new phenotypic data, the later analysis identified candidate immune exposures from TCR beta sequences and the way those sequences occurred across donors. Donor age, sex, ethnicity and CMV serostatus were collected together with the repertoire data. The study profiled the T cell repertoires of 500 to 800 subjects by immunosequencing and related them to cytomegalovirus serostatus. A later genetic analysis used genome-wide SNP genotypes for about 60% of the roughly 670 donors, treating that subset as a discovery cohort. Along with the roughly 710-subject first cohort, a separate validation cohort of more than 90 different subjects was used. Findings and caveats that apply to the study as a whole: A later genetic analysis reported fewer N-insertions in productive TCRs among donors in an Asian-associated ancestry cluster than the roughly 700-donor mean. Because the 87-base-pair reads could not distinguish some IMGT-functional V segments, including TRBV6-2 and TRBV6-3, those segments were excluded. The classifier was reported to diagnose cytomegalovirus status with high specificity and sensitivity in both the original and validation cohorts. Because some donors lacked HLA typing at each locus, the association tests relied only on the typed subset. A few of the identified cytomegalovirus-associated TCR beta chains were confirmed in vitro to be specific for cytomegalovirus antigens. In the study, about 150 TCR beta chains were listed as associated with cytomegalovirus. Because counts were too low, roughly 18 rarely observed V segments, including chromosome 9 orphons, were left out of the earlier analysis of some 600 of the donors. It was suggested by the authors that the approach could potentially be generalized to other disease states and immunological phenotypes. This cohort had only TCR beta chains sequenced, and the lack of alpha or paired-chain data limited which features could be detected. A further reported finding was that TCR beta sequences accurately predicted the HLA-A and HLA-B alleles for most subjects in the first cohort. A later genetic analysis associated a missense DCLRE1C variant with V-gene and J-gene trimming of TCR beta chains, and an independent cohort replicated the association. Compared with equally common non-associated chains, HLA-associated TCR beta chains in a later analysis were more clonally expanded and had lower generation probabilities. Assigning TCR associations to individual alleles was difficult when HLA alleles, especially DR and DQ, strongly co-occurred. Correlated functional status among segregating V segments might reflect linkage disequilibrium, but an unknown experimental factor could not be ruled out. Immune exposure information for the cohort was limited to CMV serostatus. A cluster of highly shared sequence variants was judged likely to be a technical artifact of the sequencing pipeline. According to a later analysis, TCR association rates differed among HLA loci, with DRB1 alleles showing the most associated TCRs and HLA-C alleles showing the fewest. Most CMV-associated TCR beta chains appeared to be HLA-restricted in a later analysis, and the HLA associations seemed to be driven largely by CMV exposure. In an earlier analysis of about 600 of the donors, most TCR beta V segments appeared in productive rearrangements about 87% or about 30% of the time, broadly matching IMGT annotations. Specific HLA alleles were associated with 15,000 to 20,000 TCR beta sequences at a false discovery rate of 0.05 in a later analysis. Roughly uniform sequencing depth across donors was assumed in presence/absence analyses, although this assumption may not hold. According to a later analysis, parvovirus B19, influenza, CMV and Epstein-Barr virus appeared linked to several top co-occurrence clusters. Most TCR sequences were seen in very few donors, while some public TCRs were found in many individuals.

V is cut by 5 bases and J by 4 bases, and the space between the germline ends is 14 bases. The CDR1 and CDR2 encoded by the germline V gene are SGHTA and FQGTGA. The CDR3, cysteine through phenylalanine, is 14 amino acids long. Here the CDR3 DNA is all that survives: 42 bases in frame from base 1. Points on this clone: No antigen is known for it. No much larger clonotype is one base removed from it; base qualities were not supplied.

Library preparation was by the immunoSEQ multiplex PCR assay. The multiplex PCR relied on a mix of 60 forward primers for TCR Vbeta segments and 13 reverse primers for TCR Jbeta segments. A multiplex PCR assay on genomic DNA amplified the CDR3 region of rearranged TCR beta genes. On the Illumina HiSeq System, the amplified TCR beta libraries were sequenced as 87-base-pair reads. Per the source publication's procedure: In a later analysis, about 80 million unique TCR beta chains were counted across the roughly 610 repertoires, and approximately 11 million of these chains were shared by at least two donors. To remove PCR and sequencing errors, raw reads were error-corrected and collapsed into unique sequences using a nearest-neighbor algorithm that merged closely related sequences. To assign V, D and J gene segments, CDR3 sequences were aligned to IMGT reference sequences. Each retained sequence needed at least a six-nucleotide match to both a V gene segment and a J gene segment. A rearrangement was called productive if the CDR3 had no stop codons and remained in frame with V and J, and every other rearrangement was called non-productive. Following IMGT convention, CDR3 was defined as the stretch from the second conserved V-encoded cysteine up to the conserved J-encoded phenylalanine. The earlier analysis of about 570 of the donors excluded any sequence lacking an unambiguous match to a single V gene segment. An earlier analysis of fewer than 650 of the donors classified V segments as functional when productive rearrangements were above 56.7% and as segregating when the standard deviation between donors was above 5%. A statistical classification framework was built for diagnosing cytomegalovirus status from the catalog of TCR beta chain sequences. A later analysis assigned V and J genes by comparing TCR nucleotide sequences with IMGT/GENE-DB human TR gene sequences. The TCRdist pipeline was used in a later analysis to assign CDR3 sequences and most-parsimonious VDJ recombination scenarios. In a later analysis, each TCR beta chain was defined by its CDR3 amino acid sequence together with its V-gene family, and reads without a unique V-gene family were excluded. A later analysis removed 500 to 600 highly shared, low-generation-probability nucleotide sequences to deal with suspected cross-contamination and a sequencing artifact. For each public chain, a later analysis derived a clonal expansion index from normalized ranks of inferred template counts within each repertoire. In a later analysis, generation probabilities were computed using a VDJ recombination model fitted to out-of-frame rearrangements, and the results were checked against IGoR. In a later analysis, TCR-TCR, TCR-HLA and TCR-CMV co-occurrence was scored with hypergeometric tests, and a repertoire-size bias correction was applied to TCR pairs. To estimate false discovery rates, a later analysis permuted the HLA or CMV assignments 20 times. In a later analysis, co-occurring TCRs were grouped with DBSCAN, and TCRdist sequence similarity was added when clustering was performed within HLA-allele-positive subsets. For co-occurrence clustering, repertoires with fewer than 30,000 or more than 120,000 public chains were excluded, along with about five repertoires with anomalous nucleotide sharing. TCRdb carries this immuneACCESS record with in-frame sequences only. Its versions omit some clonotypes, under half of them owing to an unresolved V gene in the studies checked, with the rest unexplained. That table furnishes V, J and clone size, whereas the DNA furnished D and trimming. For this sample there are about 160,000 clones; around 81% appear just once. The ten top clones hold about 1.6% of the sample.

In total, 666 healthy bone marrow donors made up the cohort. Cohort members were all nominally healthy when sampled, although unrecorded immune exposures were likely present. The donor was CMV seronegative and was included in the group of 352 seronegative cohort members. Each donor provided a peripheral blood sample, and peripheral blood mononuclear cells were used for TCR beta sequencing. Genomic DNA was extracted from the blood cell samples with the Qiagen DNeasy Blood Extraction Kit. The chain was built from TRBV7-3 and TRBJ1-1; TRBD1 could be the D gene, as 5 bases match. The source is a man between 35 and 55 years old in good health and CMV-seronegative. The sequencing sample was made of PBMCs. The DNA is as follows: TGTGCCAGCAGCCCTCGCCCGGGGGGCACTGAAGCTTTCTTT. This gives the protein CASSPRPGGTEAFF.